A selection of T cell receptor beta chains follows, all from one sample in a study of blood T cell repertoires in COVID-19. Sequenced by immunoSEQ multiplex PCR; TCRdb stores in-frame clones only, minus some. The table records about 36,000 clones, about nine tenths of them present only once. The sample was peripheral blood. These receptor sequences come from a human donor in a cohort sampled during active COVID-19. Both conserved end residues are part of each CDR3. A D gene is named only where the DNA matches it firmly.

d_gene | j_gene | v_gene | CDR3aa | CDR3nt
TRBD2 | TRBJ2-3 | TRBV11-1 | CASSLARGGRADTQYF | TGTGCCAGCAGCTTAGCGCGCGGCGGGAGGGCAGATACGCAGTATTTT
TRBD1 | TRBJ2-6 | TRBV10-3 | CAISWTGPDSGANVLTF | TGTGCCATCAGTTGGACAGGACCCGACTCTGGGGCCAACGTCCTGACTTTC
- | TRBJ2-2 | TRBV18 | CASSPPAANTGELFF | TGTGCCAGCTCACCACCGGCAGCGAACACCGGGGAGCTGTTTTTT
- | TRBJ2-3 | TRBV5-5 | CASSLWLSDTQYF | TGTGCCAGCAGCTTGTGGCTGTCTGATACGCAGTATTTT
- | TRBJ2-7 | TRBV24-1 | CATSDRGEQYF | TGTGCCACCAGTGACCGAGGGGAGCAGTACTTC
TRBD1 | TRBJ1-5 | TRBV4-1 | CASSPGQGFNQPQHF | TGCGCCAGCAGCCCCGGACAGGGCTTCAATCAGCCCCAGCATTTT
- | TRBJ2-1 | TRBV5-1 | CASSLGGSGEQFF | TGCGCCAGCAGCTTGGGTGGTTCGGGGGAGCAGTTCTTC
- | TRBJ1-1 | TRBV5-1 | CASSWGQNTEAFF | TGCGCCAGCAGCTGGGGACAGAACACTGAAGCTTTCTTT
- | TRBJ1-4 | TRBV9 | CASSPLAGDEKLFF | TGTGCCAGCAGCCCCTTAGCGGGTGATGAAAAACTGTTTTTT
- | TRBJ2-3 | TRBV18 | CASSPPGATDTQYF | TGTGCCAGCTCACCACCGGGAGCCACAGATACGCAGTATTTT
- | TRBJ1-1 | TRBV7-8 | CASRFGGRNTEAFF | TGTGCCAGCAGGTTCGGGGGTCGGAACACTGAAGCTTTCTTT
- | TRBJ2-7 | TRBV10-3 | CAISFGGQVGGYEQYF | TGTGCCATCAGCTTTGGAGGACAGGTGGGGGGCTACGAGCAGTACTTC
- | TRBJ2-4 | TRBV20-1 | CSASEPQGNIQYF | TGCAGTGCTAGTGAACCCCAGGGGAACATTCAGTACTTC